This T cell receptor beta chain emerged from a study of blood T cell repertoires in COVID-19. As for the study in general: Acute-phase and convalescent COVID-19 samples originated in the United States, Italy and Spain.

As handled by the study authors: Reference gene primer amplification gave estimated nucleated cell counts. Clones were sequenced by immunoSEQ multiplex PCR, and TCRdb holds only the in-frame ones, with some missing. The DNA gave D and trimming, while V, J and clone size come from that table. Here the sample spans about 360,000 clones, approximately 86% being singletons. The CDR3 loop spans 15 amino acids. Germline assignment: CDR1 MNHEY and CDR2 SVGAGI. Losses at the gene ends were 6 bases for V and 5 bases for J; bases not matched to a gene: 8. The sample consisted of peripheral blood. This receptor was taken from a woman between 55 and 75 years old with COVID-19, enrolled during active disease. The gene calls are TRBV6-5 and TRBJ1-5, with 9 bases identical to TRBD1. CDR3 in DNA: TGTGCCAGCAGCGCGCGACAGGGGGGATATCAGCCCCAGCATTTT. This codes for CASSARQGGYQPQHF.